This is a list of T cell receptor beta chains from one sample in a study of low-dose radiotherapy and immunotherapy resistance in tumors. Via MiXCR, TCRdb re-called the reads, giving one row per CDR3 protein. The sample records fewer than 95,000 distinct CDR3 sequences, just under 9.5% being singletons. Sequences were derived from PBMCs, sampled before treatment. Receptors were obtained from a male donor with prostate cancer. The CDR3 runs from the conserved cysteine through the conserved F or W. The D gene is left open where the match is weak. Where a row states a size, it is once, few, many or the class of an expanded clone; other rows omit it.

d_gene	abundance	j_gene	v_gene	CDR3aa	CDR3nt
TRBD2	many	TRBJ2-5	TRBV5-1	CASRGGLQETQYF	TGCGCCAGCCGGGGGGGACTGCAAGAGACCCAGTACTTC
TRBD1	many	TRBJ2-7	TRBV24-1	CATSGTGGSFYEQYF	TGTGCCACCAGTGGGACAGGGGGCTCGTTCTACGAGCAGTACTTC
NA	many	TRBJ1-2	TRBV4-3	CASSQEFNPAVHGYTF	TGCGCCAGCAGCCAAGAATTCAACCCGGCCGTTCATGGCTACACCTTC
TRBD2	many	TRBJ2-4	TRBV18	CASSPNAGRAGIQYF	TGTGCCAGCTCACCAAATGCCGGGAGGGCTGGCATTCAGTACTTC
NA	many	TRBJ2-2	TRBV5-1	CASSPGPQKDTGELFF	TGCGCCAGCAGCCCCGGGCCTCAAAAAGACACCGGGGAGCTGTTTTTT
TRBD1	many	TRBJ1-6	TRBV12-3/TRBV12-4	CASHQGVTDSPLHF	TGTGCCAGCCACCAGGGGGTAACGGACTCACCCCTCCACTTT
TRBD1	many	TRBJ2-3	TRBV9	CASSVWDSVTDTQYF	TGTGCCAGCAGCGTGTGGGACAGTGTCACAGATACGCAGTATTTT
NA	many	TRBJ1-4	TRBV6-6	CASSQSRDPGWGGEKLFF	TGTGCCAGCAGCCAAAGTCGGGACCCAGGGTGGGGTGGTGAAAAACTGTTTTTT
NA	many	TRBJ1-1	TRBV20-1	CSARRGGSGKSAEAFF	TGCAGTGCTAGGAGGGGGGGTTCAGGGAAAAGCGCTGAAGCTTTCTTT
TRBD2	once	TRBJ2-1	TRBV4-1	CASSHGTSGFSYNEQFF	TGCGCCAGCAGCCATGGGACTAGCGGGTTCTCCTACAATGAGCAGTTCTTC
TRBD1	many	TRBJ1-1	TRBV6-6	CATRTGAMNTEAFF	TGTGCCACGAGGACAGGAGCCATGAACACTGAAGCTTTCTTT
TRBD2	many	TRBJ2-7	TRBV20-1	CSATFSSGRANEQYF	TGCAGTGCAACTTTTTCTAGCGGGAGGGCCAACGAGCAGTACTTC
NA	many	TRBJ2-3	TRBV28	CASRPLSVLGTDTQYF	TGTGCCAGCAGACCACTTAGCGTTCTCGGCACAGATACGCAGTATTTT
NA	few	TRBJ2-7	TRBV5-6	CASRFRPYIDEQYF	TGTGCCAGCAGATTTCGCCCCTACATAGACGAGCAGTACTTC
NA	many	TRBJ2-7	TRBV5-8	CASSSQAASYEQYF	TGTGCCAGCAGCTCGCAAGCAGCTTCCTACGAGCAGTACTTC
TRBD2	many	TRBJ2-3	TRBV29-1	CSVEPSGNTDTQYF	TGCAGCGTTGAACCTAGCGGGAACACAGATACGCAGTATTTT
TRBD1	few	TRBJ2-2	TRBV5-1	CASRDRDTGELFF	TGCGCCAGCAGAGACAGGGACACCGGGGAGCTGTTTTTT
NA	few	TRBJ2-2	TRBV28	CASSWPDVGRQVTNTGELFF	TGTGCCAGCAGTTGGCCCGACGTTGGGCGACAGGTCACGAACACCGGGGAGCTGTTTTTT
NA	many	TRBJ2-1	TRBV7-3	CASSPPLSNEQFF	TGTGCCAGCAGCCCGCCGCTTTCGAATGAGCAGTTCTTC
NA	many	TRBJ2-1	TRBV5-6	CASSLIQNSYNEQFF	TGTGCCAGCAGCTTGATCCAGAACTCCTACAATGAGCAGTTCTTC
NA	many	TRBJ2-3	TRBV6-5	CASRGASTDTQYF	TGTGCCAGCCGGGGGGCCAGCACAGATACGCAGTATTTT
NA	many	TRBJ2-2	TRBV5-1	CASSIGLTNTGELFF	TGCGCCAGCAGCATAGGACTAACGAACACCGGGGAGCTGTTTTTT
TRBD2	many	TRBJ2-1	TRBV5-1	CASSLAGGANYNEQFF	TGCGCCAGCAGCTTGGCCGGGGGGGCAAACTACAATGAGCAGTTCTTC
TRBD2	few	TRBJ2-7	TRBV20-1	CSAPGGGSIHEQYF	TGCAGTGCTCCGGGCGGCGGGAGCATCCACGAGCAGTACTTC
TRBD2	many	TRBJ2-7	TRBV2	CASRAGASGRAYEQYF	TGTGCCAGCAGGGCCGGGGCTAGCGGGAGGGCCTACGAGCAGTACTTC
NA	NA	TRBJ2-6	TRBV19	CASSIGSGANVLTF	TGTGCCAGTAGTATAGGTTCTGGGGCCAACGTCCTGACTTTC
NA	NA	TRBJ2-3	TRBV7-9	CASSLAAPTDTQYF	TGTGCCAGCAGCTTAGCGGCACCCACAGATACGCAGTATTTT